This entry lists 25 T cell receptor beta chains sequenced from one sample in a study of blood T cell repertoires in COVID-19 (dated by TCRdb to 2020 to 2021). Libraries came from the immunoSEQ multiplex PCR assay. The clones in this table, taken by TCRdb from immuneACCESS, are in-frame only. Not every clone is retained; where verified, under half of the shortfall comes from an unresolved V gene, and the cause of the rest is unknown. The sample table records about 68,000 clones; around 82% of these occur just once. The ten largest make up approximately 8.8% of the sample. The sample taken for sequencing was peripheral blood. These receptors were taken from a man aged 45-60 years with active COVID-19.

This chain joins TRBV7-8 and TRBJ1-6; TRBD1 aligns across 7 bases. There are 18 residues in the CDR3. CDR1 and CDR2 from the germline V gene are SGHVS and FQNEAQ. Trimming cost V 4 bases and J 2 bases; bases outside gene matches: 11. Here the CDR3 reads CASSSFSAGTAYNSPLHF. CDR3 DNA sequence: TGTGCCAGCAGCTCTTTTTCAGCCGGGACAGCCTATAATTCACCCCTCCACTTT.

The chain uses TRBV19 and TRBJ1-1, with TRBD1 as a possible D gene (6 bases). V gave up 4 bases and J gave up 3 bases, with 12 bases separating them. Germline V gene sequence: CDR1 LNHDA, CDR2 SQIVND (reference sequence). This CDR3 has 14 amino acids. CDR3: CASSTRNRDTEAFF. The CDR3 region has the DNA TGTGCCAGTAGTACCCGAAACAGGGACACTGAAGCTTTCTTT.

This clone was observed a single time. This rearrangement joins TRBV2 to TRBJ1-5, with D perhaps matching TRBD1 (5 bases). This CDR3 is 15 amino acids long. Trimming removed 2 bases from V and 7 bases from J, with 15 bases in between. CDR1 is SNHLY, CDR2 FYNNEI, per germline. The CDR3 protein is CASSESGRGHQPQHF. CDR3 coding DNA: TGTGCCAGCAGTGAATCGGGGAGGGGCCACCAGCCCCAGCATTTT.

The genes are TRBV7-2 and TRBJ1-1; D not resolved. The CDR3 extends over 16 amino acids. The V end was cut by 0 bases, the J end by 8 bases, with 19 bases between. Germline V lookup: CDR1 SGHTA, CDR2 FQGNSA. CDR3 sequence reads: CASSLATSGNLNEAFF. The DNA of the CDR3 is TGTGCCAGCAGCTTAGCCACCTCCGGGAACCTAAACGAAGCTTTCTTT.

This chain connects TRBV3-1 (or the pseudogene TRBV3-2) to TRBJ2-1; a possible D gene is TRBD2 (6 bases). V lost 3 bases to trimming and J lost 2 bases, with 8 bases between them. The CDR3 is made up of 14 amino acids. Germline values: CDR1 LGHDT, CDR2 YNNKEL (reference sequence). CDR3 coding DNA: TGTGCCAGCAGCCAGGCTAGCGCCTACAATGAGCAGTTCTTC. It codes for CASSQASAYNEQFF.

The V gene is TRBV9, the J gene TRBJ2-1; 9 nucleotides agree with TRBD2. Germline CDR1 SGDLS, CDR2 YYNGEE. The CDR3 has 14 residues. Unmatched junction bases numbered 3, after V lost 0 bases and J lost 8 bases. This chain's CDR3 is CASSVVAGEDEQFF. CDR3 in DNA: TGTGCCAGCAGCGTAGTAGCGGGGGAGGATGAGCAGTTCTTC. The full variable domain, completed using reference TRBV9 and TRBJ2-1, is DSGVTQTPKHLITATGQRVTLRCSPRSGDLSVYWYQQSLDQGLQFLIQYYNGEERAKGNILERFSAQQFPDLHSELNLSSLELGDSALYFCASSVVAGEDEQFFGPGTRLTVL.

The gene calls are TRBV4-2 and TRBJ1-4; no clear D gene. The V and J ends lost 0 bases and 5 bases respectively, with 10 bases between them. CDR3 length equals 15 residues. Germline V gene sequence: CDR1 LGHNA, CDR2 YNFKEQ. In DNA, the CDR3 is TGTGCCAGCAGCCAAGAAAATTCCCCGAATGAAAAACTGTTTTTT. It yields the protein CASSQENSPNEKLFF.

The gene calls are TRBV10-3 and TRBJ1-6, with 7 bases fitting TRBD1. The CDR3 is 12 amino acids. Germline trimming cut 8 bases from V and 10 bases from J; bases unmatched to any gene: 5. Germline CDR1 is ENHRY and CDR2 is SYGVKD. Here the CDR3 DNA reads TGTGCCATCGGGACAGATCCCTCACCCCTCCACTTT. Amino acids: CAIGTDPSPLHF.

The chain uses TRBV6-2 or TRBV6-3 and TRBJ1-1; TRBD1 might be the D (5 bases). Germline CDR1 reads MNHEY; CDR2 reads SVGEGT. V shed 2 bases and J shed 1 base, with 11 bases lying between them. CDR3 size: 15 residues. Here the CDR3 reads CASSYGGKGNTEAFF. CDR3 bases: TGTGCCAGCAGTTACGGGGGGAAAGGGAACACTGAAGCTTTCTTT.

The gene calls are TRBV19 and TRBJ1-4, with 7 nucleotides matching TRBD1. CDR1 and CDR2 (germline): LNHDA, SQIVND (reference sequence). The CDR3 sequence is 15 residues long. Losses at the gene ends were 9 bases for V and 2 bases for J; bases not matched to a gene: 9. CDR3 residues: CASVQGLATNEKLFF. DNA of the CDR3: TGTGCCAGCGTACAGGGGCTTGCGACTAATGAAAAACTGTTTTTT. The full variable domain, with the rest looked up from reference TRBV19 and TRBJ1-4, is DGGITQSPKYLFRKEGQNVTLSCEQNLNHDAMYWYRQDPGQGLRLIYYSQIVNDFQKGDIAEGYSVSREKKESFPLTVTSAQKNPTAFYLCASVQGLATNEKLFFGSGTQLSVL.

The V call is TRBV6-5, the J call TRBJ1-2; no definite D call. The CDR3 has 13 amino acids. Germline V gene sequence: CDR1 MNHEY, CDR2 SVGAGI. V dropped 8 bases and J dropped 2 bases, with 12 bases sitting between them. CDR3 loop: CASGRRLNYGYTF. CDR3 nucleotides: TGTGCCAGCGGGCGCCGGTTAAACTATGGCTACACCTTC.

V and J are TRBV20-1 and TRBJ1-2; D is undetermined. Trimming removed 0 bases at V and 8 bases at J, with 7 bases between. The CDR3 length is 11 residues. The germline CDR1 and CDR2 sequences are DFQATT and SNEGSKA (reference sequence). Here the CDR3 reads CSARDSRGYTF. CDR3 nucleotides: TGCAGTGCTAGAGATTCCCGGGGCTACACCTTC.

This chain joins TRBV7-9 and TRBJ2-6, with D possibly TRBD2 on 5 matching bases. Per germline, CDR1 SEHNR and CDR2 FQNEAQ (reference sequence). The CDR3 totals 16 residues. V was pared by 5 bases and J by 3 bases, with 14 bases between. The CDR3 region is CASSPDGDGGANVLTF. Written as DNA, the CDR3 is TGTGCCAGCAGCCCGGACGGGGATGGTGGGGCCAACGTCCTGACTTTC.

This clone was seen a few times. V usage is TRBV2 and J usage is TRBJ1-2; no definite D call. Germline values: CDR1 SNHLY, CDR2 FYNNEI. Trimming removed 3 bases from V and 4 bases from J, with 3 bases in between. The CDR3 totals 11 residues. The chain's CDR3 is CASSDSYGYTF. CDR3 nucleotides: TGTGCCAGCAGTGACAGCTATGGCTACACCTTC.

The chain couples TRBV5-1 to TRBJ2-7; D is possibly TRBD1 (6 bases). CDR1 is SGHRS, CDR2 YFSETQ, per germline. This CDR3 is built from 15 residues. V lost 3 bases and J lost 0, with 13 bases in between. The CDR3 bases are TGCGCCAGCAGCTCCCTCGGACAGAGCTCCTACGAGCAGTACTTC. Its protein is CASSSLGQSSYEQYF. The variable domain in full, with the rest retrieved from reference TRBV5-1 and TRBJ2-7, is KAGVTQTPRYLIKTRGQQVTLSCSPISGHRSVSWYQQTPGQGLQFLFEYFSETQRNKGNFPGRFSGRQFSNSRSEMNVSTLELGDSALYLCASSSLGQSSYEQYFGPGTRLTVT.

The V and J genes are TRBV5-1 and TRBJ1-2; TRBD1 matches at 9 bases. V lost 0 bases and J lost 8; bases outside the gene matches: 8. Germline CDR1 is SGHRS and CDR2 is YFSETQ. The CDR3 spans 15 residues. CDR3 sequence (DNA): TGCGCCAGCAGCTTGGCTGGGACAGGGAAGAGGGGCTACACCTTC. Its translation is CASSLAGTGKRGYTF.

As to this clone: Given a much more abundant clone one base away, this may be a read error. This chain connects TRBV7-9 to TRBJ2-7, with D unclear. With 1 base removed from V and 4 bases from J, the gap between germline ends came to 5 bases. This CDR3 spans 12 amino acids. Germline V lookup: CDR1 SEHNR, CDR2 FQNEAQ (reference sequence). The CDR3 DNA reads TGTGCCAGCAGCTTAGGGCAGTACGAGCAGTACTTC. Residues: CASSLGQYEQYF. The full variable domain, completed using reference TRBV7-9 and TRBJ2-7, is DTGVSQNPRHKITKRGQNVTFRCDPISEHNRLYWYRQTLGQGPEFLTYFQNEAQLEKSRLLSDRFSAERPKGSFSTLEIQRTEQGDSAMYLCASSLGQYEQYFGPGTRLTVT.

The J gene is TRBJ1-1, the V gene TRBV7-2, with D possibly TRBD1 on 6 matching bases. The CDR3 sequence is 14 residues long. CDR1 and CDR2 from the germline V gene are SGHTA and FQGNSA. Trimming removed 5 bases at V and 11 bases at J, with 21 bases between. CDR3 DNA sequence: TGTGCCAGCAGCGCATTACAGGGAAGGACTGTGGCTTTCTTT. Amino acids: CASSALQGRTVAFF.

This chain connects TRBV5-6 to TRBJ2-6; TRBD1 matches at 8 bases. V gave up 0 bases and J gave up 4 bases; unmatched junction bases: 6. The germline V gene encodes CDR1 SGHDT and CDR2 YYEEEE. CDR3 length: 17 residues. The CDR3 is CASSLGLDRAGANVLTF. CDR3 in DNA: TGTGCCAGCAGCTTGGGTTTGGACAGGGCCGGGGCCAACGTCCTGACTTTC. Based on the CDR3 plus reference TRBV5-6 and TRBJ2-6, the full variable domain is DAGVTQSPTHLIKTRGQQVTLRCSPKSGHDTVSWYQQALGQGPQFIFQYYEEEERQRGNFPDRFSGHQFPNYSSELNVNALLLGDSALYLCASSLGLDRAGANVLTFGAGSRLTVL.

This chain links TRBV19 with TRBJ2-7; tentatively, D is TRBD2 (5 bases). Germline V CDR1 and CDR2: LNHDA, SQIVND (reference sequence). Trimming took off 3 bases at V and 6 bases at J, with 15 bases between the two ends. The CDR3 runs to 14 residues. The CDR3, as DNA: TGTGCCAGTAGTATTCAACCGCTAGGAGGCGAGCAGTACTTC. It encodes CASSIQPLGGEQYF.

This clone appeared a single time. The chain links TRBV9 to TRBJ2-5, with TRBD1 identical over 7 bases. V shed 4 bases and J 3 bases; nucleotides not matched to a gene: 6. Germline CDR1 SGDLS, CDR2 YYNGEE. The CDR3 contains 14 residues. Here the CDR3 reads CASSRDSSKETQYF. Here the CDR3 DNA reads TGTGCCAGCAGCAGGGACAGCTCAAAAGAGACCCAGTACTTC. Using reference TRBV9 and TRBJ2-5 for the parts outside the CDR3, the full variable domain is DSGVTQTPKHLITATGQRVTLRCSPRSGDLSVYWYQQSLDQGLQFLIQYYNGEERAKGNILERFSAQQFPDLHSELNLSSLELGDSALYFCASSRDSSKETQYFGPGTRLLVL.

The V gene is TRBV9, the J gene TRBJ1-1, with D maybe TRBD1 (5 bases). CDR3 size: 14 residues. V was trimmed by 0 bases and J by 4 bases, leaving 10 bases between them. Germline loops: CDR1 SGDLS, CDR2 YYNGEE. In DNA form, the CDR3 reads TGTGCCAGCAGCGTAGTTGGCAGGGCCACTGAAGCTTTCTTT. This gives the protein CASSVVGRATEAFF.

The rearrangement uses TRBV27 and TRBJ2-1; 9 bases map to TRBD1. V dropped 2 bases and J dropped 0; count of bases not matched to a gene: 17. Germline V gene lookup returns CDR1 MNHEY and CDR2 SMNVEV (reference sequence). This CDR3 region has 21 residues. This CDR3 is CASSLTPPGQGRGFSYNEQFF. CDR3 in DNA: TGTGCCAGCAGTTTAACACCACCGGGACAGGGAAGGGGGTTCTCCTACAATGAGCAGTTCTTC.

V gene TRBV4-3 combines with J gene TRBJ1-2, with D possibly being TRBD1 (5 bases). V was cut by 0 bases and J by 6 bases, with 17 bases left in between. This CDR3 comprises 16 residues. Germline V gene data show CDR1 as LGHNA and CDR2 as YSLEER. This CDR3 is CASSQDLGGVVDGYTF. In nucleotides, the CDR3 is TGCGCCAGCAGCCAAGATTTGGGGGGGGTGGTTGATGGCTACACCTTC.

The chain combines TRBV7-9 with TRBJ2-5, with 10 positions matching TRBD2. Germline values: CDR1 SEHNR, CDR2 FQNEAQ (reference sequence). The CDR3 is 15 residues long. J was trimmed by 4 bases and V by 2 bases; bases with no gene match: 4. The CDR3 reads CASSLLAGATETQYF. CDR3 DNA: TGTGCCAGCAGCTTACTAGCGGGAGCGACAGAGACCCAGTACTTC.